A few counts support the clone carrying this T cell receptor beta chain. Its antigen remains unidentified. Of the isolated RNA, all was reverse transcribed, and so the sequenced material was expressed TCRB transcripts. Assay used: immunoSEQ multiplex PCR; TCRdb lists only in-frame clones, some missing. The sample comprises 500,000 to 850,000 clones, roughly 13% of which are singletons, and approximately 0.042% rests with the top ten. These data originate in a study of beta chain features in type 1 diabetes. Study as a whole: Age, gender and cell yields were alike across patients and healthy donors. Study outcomes and limitations: TCRB rearrangement may or may not be influenced by HLA type; here this remained unresolved. Shortening of TCRB CDR3s, moderate but significant, appeared in all four CD4+ subsets of Type 1 diabetes patients.

Per germline, CDR1 SEHNR and CDR2 FQNEAQ (reference sequence). Trimming cost V 3 bases and J 10 bases; bases outside gene matches: 3. There are 13 residues in the CDR3. The chain links TRBV7-9 to TRBJ2-1; 10 bases are shared with TRBD2. This TCR came from a man younger than 30 with type 1 diabetes. The specimen was naive CD4+ T cells from blood. CDR3 sequence: CASSFLAGVEQFF. CDR3 nucleotide sequence: TGTGCCAGCAGCTTCCTAGCGGGAGTGGAGCAGTTCTTC.